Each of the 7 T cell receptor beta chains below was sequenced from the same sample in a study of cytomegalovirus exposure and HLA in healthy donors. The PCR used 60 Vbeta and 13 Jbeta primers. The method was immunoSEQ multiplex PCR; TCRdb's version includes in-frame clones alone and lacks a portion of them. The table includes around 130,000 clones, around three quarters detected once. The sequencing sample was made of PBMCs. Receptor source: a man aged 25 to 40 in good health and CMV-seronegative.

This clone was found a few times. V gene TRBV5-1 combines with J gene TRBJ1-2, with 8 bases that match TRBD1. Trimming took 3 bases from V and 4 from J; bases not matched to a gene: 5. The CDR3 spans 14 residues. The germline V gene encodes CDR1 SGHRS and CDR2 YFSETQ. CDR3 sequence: CASSSGQGPYGYTF. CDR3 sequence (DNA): TGCGCCAGCAGCTCCGGACAGGGTCCCTATGGCTACACCTTC.

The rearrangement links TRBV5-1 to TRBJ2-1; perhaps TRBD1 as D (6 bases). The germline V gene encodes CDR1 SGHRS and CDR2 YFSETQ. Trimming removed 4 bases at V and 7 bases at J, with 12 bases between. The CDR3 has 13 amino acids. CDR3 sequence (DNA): TGCGCCAGCAGCCAGGGGACGGCGAATGAGCAGTTCTTC. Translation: CASSQGTANEQFF. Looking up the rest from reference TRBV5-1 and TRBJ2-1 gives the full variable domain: KAGVTQTPRYLIKTRGQQVTLSCSPISGHRSVSWYQQTPGQGLQFLFEYFSETQRNKGNFPGRFSGRQFSNSRSEMNVSTLELGDSALYLCASSQGTANEQFFGPGTRLTVL.

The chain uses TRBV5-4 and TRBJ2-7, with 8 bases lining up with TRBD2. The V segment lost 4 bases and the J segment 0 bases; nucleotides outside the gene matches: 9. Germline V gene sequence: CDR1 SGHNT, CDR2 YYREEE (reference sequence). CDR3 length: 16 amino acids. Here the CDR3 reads CASSPGGAAASYEQYF. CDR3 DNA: TGTGCCAGCAGCCCGGGGGGGGCCGCTGCCTCCTACGAGCAGTACTTC.

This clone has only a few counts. Written as DNA, the CDR3 is TGTGCCAGCAGCCCAACAGGGGGCGACTATGGCTACACCTTC. It codes for CASSPTGGDYGYTF. This sequence joins TRBV7-3 and TRBJ1-2; 9 bases align to TRBD1. The length of the CDR3 is 14 residues. Germline V lookup: CDR1 SGHTA, CDR2 FQGTGA. V gave up 5 bases and J gave up 3 bases; unmatched junction bases: 4.

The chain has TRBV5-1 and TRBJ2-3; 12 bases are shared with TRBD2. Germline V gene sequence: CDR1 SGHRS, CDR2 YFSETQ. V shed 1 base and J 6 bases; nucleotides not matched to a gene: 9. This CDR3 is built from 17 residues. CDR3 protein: CASSLTPTSGGSDTQYF. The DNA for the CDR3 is TGCGCCAGCAGCTTGACACCCACTAGCGGGGGGTCGGATACGCAGTATTTT.

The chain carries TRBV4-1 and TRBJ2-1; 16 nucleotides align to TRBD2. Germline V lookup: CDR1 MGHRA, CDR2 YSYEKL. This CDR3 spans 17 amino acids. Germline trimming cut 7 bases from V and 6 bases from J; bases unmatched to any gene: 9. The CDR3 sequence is CASNPGLAGGRGNEQFF. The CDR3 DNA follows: TGCGCCAGCAATCCGGGACTAGCGGGAGGGCGAGGCAATGAGCAGTTCTTC.

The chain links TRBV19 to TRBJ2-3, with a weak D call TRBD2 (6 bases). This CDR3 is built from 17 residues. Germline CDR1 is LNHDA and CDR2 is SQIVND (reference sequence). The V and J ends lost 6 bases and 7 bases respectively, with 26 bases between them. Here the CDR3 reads CASSPPGLGGSGYTQYF. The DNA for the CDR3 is TGTGCCAGTAGCCCCCCGGGGTTGGGAGGCTCAGGATATACGCAGTATTTT.